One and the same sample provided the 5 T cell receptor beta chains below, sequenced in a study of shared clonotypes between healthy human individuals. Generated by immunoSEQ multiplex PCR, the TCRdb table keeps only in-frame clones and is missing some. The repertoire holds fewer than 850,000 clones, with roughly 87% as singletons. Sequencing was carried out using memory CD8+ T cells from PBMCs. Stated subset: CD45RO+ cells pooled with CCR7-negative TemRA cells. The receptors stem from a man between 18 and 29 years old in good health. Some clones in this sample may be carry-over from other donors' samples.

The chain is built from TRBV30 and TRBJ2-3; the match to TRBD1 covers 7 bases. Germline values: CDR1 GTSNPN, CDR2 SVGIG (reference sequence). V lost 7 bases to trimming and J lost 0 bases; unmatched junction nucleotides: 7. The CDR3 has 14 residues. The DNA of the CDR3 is TGTGCCTTTGGGACAGCCGCTAGCACAGATACGCAGTATTTT. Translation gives CAFGTAASTDTQYF.

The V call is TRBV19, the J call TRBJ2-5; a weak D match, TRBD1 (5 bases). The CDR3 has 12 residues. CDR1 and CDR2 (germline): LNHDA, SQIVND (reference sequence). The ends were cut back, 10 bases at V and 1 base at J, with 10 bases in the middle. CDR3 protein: CATQGLQETQYF. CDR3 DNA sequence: TGTGCCACCCAGGGCCTCCAAGAGACCCAGTACTTC.

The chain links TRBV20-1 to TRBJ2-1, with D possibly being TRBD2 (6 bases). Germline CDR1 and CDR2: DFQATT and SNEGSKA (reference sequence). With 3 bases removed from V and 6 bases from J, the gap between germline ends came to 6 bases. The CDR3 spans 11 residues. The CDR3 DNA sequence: TGCAGTGCTAGCGGGGGCAATGAGCAGTTCTTC. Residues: CSASGGNEQFF.

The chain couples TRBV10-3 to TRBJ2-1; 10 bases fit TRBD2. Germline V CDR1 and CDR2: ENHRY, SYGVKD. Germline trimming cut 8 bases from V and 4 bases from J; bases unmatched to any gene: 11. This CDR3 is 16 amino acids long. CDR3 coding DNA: TGTGCCATCGGACTAGCGGAGGTGGGAGAATACAATGAGCAGTTCTTC. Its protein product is CAIGLAEVGEYNEQFF.

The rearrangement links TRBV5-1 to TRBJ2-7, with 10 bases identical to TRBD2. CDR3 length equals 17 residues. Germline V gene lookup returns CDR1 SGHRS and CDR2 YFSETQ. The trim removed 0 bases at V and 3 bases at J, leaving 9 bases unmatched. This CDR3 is CASSLARASGSYYEQYF. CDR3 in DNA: TGCGCCAGCAGCTTGGCCAGGGCTAGCGGGAGTTACTACGAGCAGTACTTC.